This TCR beta chain originates from a study of blood T cell repertoires in COVID-19 (dated by TCRdb to about 2020). Some background on the complete study: Collaborator samples came from the United States, Italy and Spain and covered acute and convalescent phases of COVID-19. The sample metadata nearly always contained a de-identified subject ID, COVID-19 status, age in years and sex. Where HLA class I and class II types were available, the types were taken from metadata supplied by the sample provider, not from assay-based typing. The repertoires were released in a freely available public database meant as a resource for research on the immune response to SARS-CoV-2. The material from the prospective study consisted of cDNA or gDNA derived from T cells, B-cell-depleted T cells, or PBMCs. Subjects who had been exposed to COVID-19, were actively infected with it, or had recovered from it provided the deeply sampled blood TCRbeta repertoires that made up the dataset. Samples were obtained from the ongoing ImmuneRACE study (first 160 participants) and from 950 to 1,500 subjects provided by 6 global collaborators.

With regard to this clone: Its target antigen remains unknown. No base quality values were provided; no much bigger clone lies one nucleotide off.

Whole blood was collected in K2EDTA tubes by collaborating institutions according to the institutions' own protocols. For TCRbeta analysis, collaborator samples were shipped as frozen whole blood, as isolated PBMCs, or as DNA extracted from either sample type. Study-level results and caveats: The quantity of clinical and demographic metadata differed by source and by participant and was supplied without curation.

The CDR1 and CDR2 encoded by the germline V gene (reference sequence) are MNHEY and SMNVEV. Reading from cysteine to phenylalanine, the CDR3 counts 14 amino acids. Just the 42-base CDR3 DNA is kept, in frame starting at base 1. V drops 3 bases and J drops 0 bases, leaving 6 bases in between. The immunoSEQ Assay, a bias-controlled multiplex PCR, was used to amplify TCRbeta CDR3 regions from genomic DNA. Turning to the authors' computational methods: The number of nucleated cells in each sample was estimated from the amplification of reference gene primers within the assay. To quantify the absolute abundance of each unique TCRbeta CDR3 rearrangement, sequence reads were collapsed and filtered. For each sample, productive Simpson clonality was calculated as the square root of Simpson's diversity index across productive rearrangements. Not all clones reach the TCRdb copy of this immuneACCESS table, which keeps in-frame sequences only. Checked studies attribute under half of the gap to unresolved V genes and leave the rest unexplained. The DNA gave D and trimming, while V, J and clone size come from that table. This sample gives some 130,000 clones in total; 70% to 90% of them show up just once. More than 3.5% of the sample is taken by the ten largest.

The receptor comes from a woman aged 55-69 years with acute or convalescent COVID-19. The sample consisted of peripheral blood. The chain links TRBV27 with TRBJ2-1; the D gene is unclear. In nucleotides, the sequence is TGTGCCAGCAGTTTCTCTAGCTCCTACAATGAGCAGTTCTTC. It translates as CASSFSSSYNEQFF.